The 25 T cell receptor beta chains in this list originate from one sample, sequenced in a study of T cell responses to AZD1222 COVID-19 vaccine. The table came from immunoSEQ multiplex PCR; TCRdb's copy has only in-frame clones and leaves some out. The table shows around 99,000 clones, with approximately 90% occurring only once. Material: peripheral blood, obtained 28 days after the second AZD1222 dose. Receptors were obtained from an adult who received the AZD1222 COVID-19 vaccine.

The V gene is TRBV5-1, the J gene TRBJ2-5, with no clear D. Trimming left V 0 bases short and J 1 base short, with 4 bases between. This CDR3 is 13 amino acids long. Germline-derived CDR1 and CDR2 are SGHRS and YFSETQ. The CDR3 nucleotides are TGCGCCAGCAGCTTGGGAGGCCAAGAGACCCAGTACTTC. As protein: CASSLGGQETQYF.

The CDR3 region has the DNA TGTGCCAGCAGTTACTCGAGTCCTAGCAATCAGCCCCAGCATTTT. It translates to CASSYSSPSNQPQHF. V gene TRBV6-2 or TRBV6-3 combines with J gene TRBJ1-5; the D is unclear. Germline V CDR1 and CDR2: MNHEY, SVGEGT. This CDR3 comprises 15 residues. V lost 0 bases to trimming and J lost 0 bases, with 6 bases between them.

This clone was detected once. The V call is TRBV4-3, the J call TRBJ2-3; D not certain. Germline V gene lookup returns CDR1 LGHNA and CDR2 YSLEER. Trimming cost V 0 bases and J 2 bases, with 9 bases left between them. The CDR3 contains 15 residues. The CDR3 region is CASSQDSVNTDTQYF. CDR3 DNA sequence: TGCGCCAGCAGCCAAGATTCCGTAAACACAGATACGCAGTATTTT.

This clone was picked up a small number of times. The chain carries TRBV4-2 and TRBJ2-3; D is perhaps TRBD1 (6 bases). The germline V gene has CDR1 LGHNA and CDR2 YNFKEQ. This CDR3 region has 15 residues. V was cut by 4 bases and J by 2 bases, with 13 bases left in between. The CDR3: CASSPTTGSTDTQYF. CDR3 nucleotides: TGTGCCAGCAGCCCGACTACAGGGTCCACAGATACGCAGTATTTT.

The chain is built from TRBV5-1 and TRBJ2-2; no clear D gene. The germline gives CDR1 SGHRS, CDR2 YFSETQ. Trimming pared 0 bases from V and 5 bases from J, leaving 14 bases between. This CDR3 is 16 amino acids long. The CDR3, as DNA: TGCGCCAGCAGCTTGGCTCCTACAAGATGGACCGGGGAGCTGTTTTTT. Its translation is CASSLAPTRWTGELFF.

The V and J genes are TRBV10-3 and TRBJ2-7; 8 bases match TRBD1. Looked up from germline, CDR1 is ENHRY and CDR2 is SYGVKD. V lost 5 bases, J lost 4 bases, and 16 bases stayed unmatched. The CDR3 has 17 residues. In nucleotides, the CDR3 is TGTGCCATCAGTATCGCCGGGACAGGTGGCCGCCTTTACGAGCAGTACTTC. Translating it yields CAISIAGTGGRLYEQYF.

V is TRBV5-4 and J is TRBJ1-2; 7 bases map to TRBD1. The CDR3 has 12 residues. The V gene end was trimmed by 3 bases and the J gene end by 5 bases; junction bases not matched to a gene: 1. The germline gives CDR1 SGHNT, CDR2 YYREEE (reference sequence). The CDR3 nucleotides read TGTGCCAGCAGCTCGACAGGGTATGGCTACACCTTC. Translation: CASSSTGYGYTF.

The gene calls are TRBV29-1 and TRBJ2-1; D gene uncertain. Germline assignment: CDR1 SQVTM and CDR2 ANQGSEA. The CDR3 is 13 residues long. The ends were cut back, 4 bases at V and 6 bases at J, with 13 bases in the middle. The DNA for the CDR3 is TGCAGCGTTGTTTCCGGCTACTCCAATGAGCAGTTCTTC. Translation gives CSVVSGYSNEQFF.

The chain is built from TRBV6-1 and TRBJ1-1; 9 bases agree with TRBD1. The CDR3 has 14 amino acids. The V segment lost 2 bases and the J segment 6 bases; nucleotides outside the gene matches: 4. CDR1 is MNHNS, CDR2 SASEGT, per germline. CDR3 region: CASSERTGVSEAFF. The CDR3, as DNA: TGTGCCAGCAGTGAAAGGACAGGGGTGTCTGAAGCTTTCTTT.

This rearrangement joins TRBV5-4 to TRBJ2-3; 14 bases line up with TRBD2. This CDR3 contains 18 residues. The J segment lost 0 bases and the V segment lost 5 bases, leaving 8 bases of the junction unmatched. Germline CDR1 reads SGHNT; CDR2 reads YYREEE (reference sequence). CDR3 sequence reads: CASSLGLAGAQSTDTQYF. The CDR3 nucleotides read TGTGCCAGCAGTCTGGGACTAGCGGGAGCCCAAAGCACAGATACGCAGTATTTT. The full variable domain, completed using reference TRBV5-4 and TRBJ2-3, is ETGVTQSPTHLIKTRGQQVTLRCSSQSGHNTVSWYQQALGQGPQFIFQYYREEENGRGNFPPRFSGLQFPNYSSELNVNALELDDSALYLCASSLGLAGAQSTDTQYFGPGTRLTVL.

In its sample, this clone was seen once. The rearrangement uses TRBV7-2 and TRBJ1-2, with TRBD1 matching 9 bases. The germline CDR1 and CDR2 sequences are SGHTA and FQGNSA. The CDR3 runs to 14 residues. The ends lost 5 bases at V and 7 bases at J; junction bases unmatched: 8. DNA for the CDR3: TGTGCCAGCAGCGTTATAACAGGGGGCTCTGGCTACACCTTC. Residues: CASSVITGGSGYTF.

V usage is TRBV28 and J usage is TRBJ2-2, with 8 positions matching TRBD2. CDR3 length: 15 residues. In germline, CDR1 is MDHEN, CDR2 SYDVKM. The ends lost 3 bases at V and 6 bases at J; junction bases unmatched: 6. The CDR3 region has the DNA TGTGCCAGCAGTTTGTCGGCGGGAGGCCCCGGGGAGCTGTTTTTT. Its protein product is CASSLSAGGPGELFF.

The chain uses TRBV25-1 and TRBJ2-7, with D uncertain. This CDR3 spans 11 amino acids. Trimming cost V 5 bases and J 8 bases, with 10 bases left between them. Germline V lookup: CDR1 MGHDK, CDR2 SYGVNS. The CDR3 spells CASSLATKQYF. The CDR3 DNA is TGTGCCAGCAGTTTGGCGACGAAGCAGTACTTC.

V usage is TRBV30 and J usage is TRBJ2-1; 9 bases align to TRBD2. Germline V gene lookup returns CDR1 GTSNPN and CDR2 SVGIG (reference sequence). The CDR3 loop spans 17 amino acids. Losses at the gene ends were 3 bases for V and 3 bases for J; bases not matched to a gene: 12. CDR3 sequence (DNA): TGTGCCTGGAGCTTGGGTAGCGGGAGAAGGGTCTACAATGAGCAGTTCTTC. As protein: CAWSLGSGRRVYNEQFF.

The rearrangement uses TRBV5-1 and TRBJ1-1; D remains ambiguous. The CDR3 is 15 residues long. The V end lost 0 bases, the J end lost 2 bases, and 11 bases lay between the germline ends. CDR1 and CDR2 (germline): SGHRS, YFSETQ. CDR3 loop: CASSLAPGVNTEAFF. CDR3 nucleotide sequence: TGCGCCAGCAGCTTGGCCCCAGGAGTAAACACTGAAGCTTTCTTT.

This clone has just one count. V usage is TRBV28 and J usage is TRBJ2-2, with unresolved D. V gave up 2 bases and J gave up 0 bases, with 7 bases separating them. CDR3 length: 15 amino acids. The germline V gene encodes CDR1 MDHEN and CDR2 SYDVKM. The DNA of the CDR3 is TGTGCCAGCAGTTTAGAAAGGGCGAACACCGGGGAGCTGTTTTTT. Translated, it gives CASSLERANTGELFF.

The rearrangement joins TRBV12-3 or TRBV12-4 to TRBJ1-1; D not resolved. V was clipped by 3 bases and J by 11 bases, with 16 bases between them. This CDR3 contains 13 residues. The CDR3 DNA reads TGTGCCAGCAGTTTTAGCGGTGCTCTGAATGCTTTCTTT. Translating gives CASSFSGALNAFF.

This chain links TRBV5-4 with TRBJ1-6; TRBD1 agrees at 8 bases. The CDR3 runs 16 residues. Trimming removed 4 bases from V and 0 bases from J; junction bases left unmatched: 3. The germline V gene encodes CDR1 SGHNT and CDR2 YYREEE (reference sequence). The CDR3 DNA reads TGTGCCAGCAGCCGGACAGGGAGCTCCTATAATTCACCCCTCCACTTT. It translates to CASSRTGSSYNSPLHF.

The J gene is TRBJ2-1, the V gene TRBV19; the match to TRBD2 covers 7 bases. The CDR3 runs to 15 residues. V was pared by 3 bases and J by 7 bases, with 9 bases of the junction left unmatched. Germline CDR1 is LNHDA and CDR2 is SQIVND (reference sequence). The CDR3 spells CASSIGLGRGNEQFF. CDR3 nucleotides: TGTGCCAGTAGTATCGGGTTGGGGCGGGGGAATGAGCAGTTCTTC.

This clone is medium-sized (0.01 to 0.1%) in the sample. The chain employs TRBV7-2 and TRBJ2-1; 8 bases agree with TRBD2. This CDR3 region has 14 residues. Germline assignment: CDR1 SGHTA and CDR2 FQGNSA. J lost 4 bases, V lost 3 bases, and 2 bases had no gene match. The chain's CDR3 is CASSFTSGYNEQFF. The CDR3 bases are TGTGCCAGCAGCTTTACTAGCGGATACAATGAGCAGTTCTTC.

The chain has TRBV29-1 and TRBJ1-2; 8 positions match TRBD1. Germline loops: CDR1 SQVTM, CDR2 ANQGSEA. V was pared by 6 bases and J by 2 bases, with 8 bases of the junction left unmatched. The CDR3 extends over 14 amino acids. CDR3 bases: TGCAGCGTAGACCCCGGGGACAGGAACTATGGCTACACCTTC. Encoded protein: CSVDPGDRNYGYTF.

The V call is TRBV7-9, the J call TRBJ1-5, with 8 bases fitting TRBD1. J was trimmed by 6 bases and V by 5 bases; bases with no gene match: 9. CDR3 length equals 15 residues. Germline CDR1 is SEHNR and CDR2 is FQNEAQ (reference sequence). Written as DNA, the CDR3 is TGTGCCAGCAGCGGTCGACAGGGGTCGGGTCAGCCCCAGCATTTT. Protein sequence: CASSGRQGSGQPQHF.

The V call is TRBV30, the J call TRBJ1-1; 10 bases fit TRBD1. This CDR3 is 14 amino acids long. V shed 4 bases, J shed 3 bases, and the junction held 5 bases outside the gene matches. Looked up from germline, CDR1 is GTSNPN and CDR2 is SVGIG (reference sequence). In nucleotides, the CDR3 is TGTGCCTGGAATCCCGGGACAGGGGACACTGAAGCTTTCTTT. As protein: CAWNPGTGDTEAFF. Filled out from reference TRBV30 and TRBJ1-1, the complete variable domain reads SQTIHQWPATLVQPVGSPLSLECTVEGTSNPNLYWYRQAAGRGLQLLFYSVGIGQISSEVPQNLSASRPQDRQFILSSKKLLLSDSGFYLCAWNPGTGDTEAFFGQGTRLTVV.

This chain uses TRBV19 with TRBJ2-5; D may match TRBD1 or TRBD2 (5 bases each). This CDR3 is built from 15 residues. V lost 5 bases to trimming and J lost 5 bases, with 18 bases between them. Looked up from germline, CDR1 is LNHDA and CDR2 is SQIVND (reference sequence). The CDR3 DNA reads as TGTGCCAGTAGTCCGGGGACCGCAGGTCGGGAGACCCAGTACTTC. It is translated as CASSPGTAGRETQYF.

This chain uses TRBV5-1 with TRBJ2-3; possibly TRBD2 for D (7 bases). Germline V gene data show CDR1 as SGHRS and CDR2 as YFSETQ. This CDR3 contains 15 residues. Trimming left V 4 bases short and J 0 bases short, with 12 bases between. CDR3 nucleotide sequence: TGCGCCAGCAGCCCCGGGGGGCATAGCACAGATACGCAGTATTTT. Translating gives CASSPGGHSTDTQYF.